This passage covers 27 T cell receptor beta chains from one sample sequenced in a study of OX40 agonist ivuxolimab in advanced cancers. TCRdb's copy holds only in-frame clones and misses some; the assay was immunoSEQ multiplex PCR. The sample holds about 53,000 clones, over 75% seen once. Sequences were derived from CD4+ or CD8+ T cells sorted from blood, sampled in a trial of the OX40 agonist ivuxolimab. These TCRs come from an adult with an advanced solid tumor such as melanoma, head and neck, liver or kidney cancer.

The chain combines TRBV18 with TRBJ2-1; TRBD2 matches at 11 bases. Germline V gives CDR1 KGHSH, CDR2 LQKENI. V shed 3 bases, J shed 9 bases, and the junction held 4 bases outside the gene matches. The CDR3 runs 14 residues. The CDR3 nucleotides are TGTGCCAGCTCACCTAGCGGGGGGGCCTCTGAGCAGTTCTTC. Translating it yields CASSPSGGASEQFF.

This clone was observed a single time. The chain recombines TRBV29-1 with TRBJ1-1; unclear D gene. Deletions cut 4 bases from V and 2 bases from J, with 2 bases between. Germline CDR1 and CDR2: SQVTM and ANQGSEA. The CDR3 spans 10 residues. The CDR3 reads CSVVNTEAFF. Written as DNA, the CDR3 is TGCAGCGTTGTTAACACTGAAGCTTTCTTT.

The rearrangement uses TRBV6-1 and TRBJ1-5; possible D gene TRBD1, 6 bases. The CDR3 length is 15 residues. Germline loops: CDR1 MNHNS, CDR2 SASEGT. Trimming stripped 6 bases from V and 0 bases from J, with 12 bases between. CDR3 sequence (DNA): TGTGCCAGCAGATACAGGGAACTTAGCAATCAGCCCCAGCATTTT. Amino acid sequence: CASRYRELSNQPQHF.

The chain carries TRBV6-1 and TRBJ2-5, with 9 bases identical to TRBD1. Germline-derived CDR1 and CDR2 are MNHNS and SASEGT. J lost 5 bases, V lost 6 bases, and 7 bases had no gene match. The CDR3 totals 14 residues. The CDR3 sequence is CASRDTGGAETQYF. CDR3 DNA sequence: TGTGCCAGCAGGGATACAGGGGGCGCCGAGACCCAGTACTTC.

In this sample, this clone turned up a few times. The CDR3 reads CASSGRSAFEQYF. CDR3 in DNA: TGTGCCAGCAGCGGGAGGAGTGCGTTCGAGCAGTACTTC. V usage is TRBV7-2 and J usage is TRBJ2-7, with D perhaps matching TRBD2 (6 bases). V was clipped by 5 bases and J by 6 bases, with 14 bases between them. The CDR3 length is 13 residues. CDR1 is SGHTA, CDR2 FQGNSA, per germline.

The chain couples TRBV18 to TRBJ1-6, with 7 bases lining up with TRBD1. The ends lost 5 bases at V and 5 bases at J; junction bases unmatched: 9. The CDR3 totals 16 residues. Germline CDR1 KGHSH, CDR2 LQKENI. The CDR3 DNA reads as TGTGCCAGCTCAGGGACCGGGACAGCAAATAATTCACCCCTCCACTTT. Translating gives CASSGTGTANNSPLHF. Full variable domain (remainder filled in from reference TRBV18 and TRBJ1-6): NAGVMQNPRHLVRRRGQEARLRCSPMKGHSHVYWYRQLPEEGLKFMVYLQKENIIDESGMPKERFSAEFPKEGPSILRIQQVVRGDSAAYFCASSGTGTANNSPLHFGNGTRLTVT.

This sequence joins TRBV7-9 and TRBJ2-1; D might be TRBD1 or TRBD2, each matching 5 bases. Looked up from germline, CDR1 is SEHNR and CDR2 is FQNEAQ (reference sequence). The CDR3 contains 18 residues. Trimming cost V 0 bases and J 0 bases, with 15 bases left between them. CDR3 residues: CASSLAETAVGSYNEQFF. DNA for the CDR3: TGTGCCAGCAGCTTAGCAGAGACAGCGGTCGGCTCCTACAATGAGCAGTTCTTC.

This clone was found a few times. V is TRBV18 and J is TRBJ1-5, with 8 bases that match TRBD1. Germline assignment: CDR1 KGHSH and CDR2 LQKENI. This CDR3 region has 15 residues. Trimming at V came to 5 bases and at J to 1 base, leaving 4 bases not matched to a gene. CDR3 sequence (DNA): TGTGCCAGCTCAGCGACAGGGGCCAGCAATCAGCCCCAGCATTTT. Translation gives CASSATGASNQPQHF.

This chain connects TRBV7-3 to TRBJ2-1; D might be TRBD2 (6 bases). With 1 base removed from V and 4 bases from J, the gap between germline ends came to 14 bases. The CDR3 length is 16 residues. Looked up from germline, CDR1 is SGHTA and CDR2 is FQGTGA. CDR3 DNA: TGTGCCAGCAGCTTAAGTACGGGAGCACAATACAATGAGCAGTTCTTC. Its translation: CASSLSTGAQYNEQFF.

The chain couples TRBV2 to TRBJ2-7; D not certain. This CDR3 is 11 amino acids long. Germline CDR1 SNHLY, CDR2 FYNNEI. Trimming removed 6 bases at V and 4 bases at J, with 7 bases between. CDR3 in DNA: TGTGCCAGCAGGGGATCTTACGAGCAGTACTTC. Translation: CASRGSYEQYF.

The CDR3 protein is CASSIMGGLALSQPQHF. The CDR3 bases are TGTGCCAGTAGTATAATGGGGGGATTAGCGCTCAGTCAGCCCCAGCATTTT. The V and J genes are TRBV19 and TRBJ1-5; tentative D call: TRBD1 (5 bases). Germline CDR1 reads LNHDA; CDR2 reads SQIVND (reference sequence). With 2 bases removed from V and 6 bases from J, the gap between germline ends came to 20 bases. The CDR3 loop spans 17 amino acids.

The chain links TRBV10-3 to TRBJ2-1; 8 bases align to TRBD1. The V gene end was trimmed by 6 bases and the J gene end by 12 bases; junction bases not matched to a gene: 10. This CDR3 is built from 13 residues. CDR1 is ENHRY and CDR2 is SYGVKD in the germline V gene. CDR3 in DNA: TGTGCCATCAGCGAAGGACAGGGTACCGGGCAGTTCTTC. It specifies CAISEGQGTGQFF.

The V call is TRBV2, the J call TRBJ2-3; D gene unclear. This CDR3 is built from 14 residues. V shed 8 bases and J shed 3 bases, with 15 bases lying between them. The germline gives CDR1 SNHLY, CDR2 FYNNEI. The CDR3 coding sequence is TGTGCCAGCGCCCGAGAGTGGCAGACAGATACGCAGTATTTT. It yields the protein CASAREWQTDTQYF.

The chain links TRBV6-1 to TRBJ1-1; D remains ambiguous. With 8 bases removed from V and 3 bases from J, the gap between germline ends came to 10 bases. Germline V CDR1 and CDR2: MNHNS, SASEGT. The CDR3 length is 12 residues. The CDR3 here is CASRRVDTEAFF. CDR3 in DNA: TGTGCCAGCCGGAGGGTGGACACTGAAGCTTTCTTT.

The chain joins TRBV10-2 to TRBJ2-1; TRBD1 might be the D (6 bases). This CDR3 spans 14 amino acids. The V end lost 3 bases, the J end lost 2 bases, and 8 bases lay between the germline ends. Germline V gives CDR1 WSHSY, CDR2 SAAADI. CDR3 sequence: CASSEGQPYNEQFF. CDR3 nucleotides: TGCGCCAGCAGTGAAGGACAGCCCTACAATGAGCAGTTCTTC.

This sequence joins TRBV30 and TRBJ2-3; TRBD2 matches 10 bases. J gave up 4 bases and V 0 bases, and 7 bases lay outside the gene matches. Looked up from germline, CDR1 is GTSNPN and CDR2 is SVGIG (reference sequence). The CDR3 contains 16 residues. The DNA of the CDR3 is TGTGCCTGGAGTGTTCAGGCTAGCGGGAGCCCAGATACGCAGTATTTT. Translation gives CAWSVQASGSPDTQYF.

The CDR3 nucleotides are TGTGCCAGCAGTGTAATTCACAGGGGGCCGGATGAAAAACTGTTTTTT. Protein sequence: CASSVIHRGPDEKLFF. The chain carries TRBV28 and TRBJ1-4; 9 bases are a match to TRBD1. The junction had 10 bases not matched to a gene; V was cut back by 5 bases and J by 6 bases. CDR1 is MDHEN and CDR2 is SYDVKM in the germline V gene. There are 16 residues in the CDR3.

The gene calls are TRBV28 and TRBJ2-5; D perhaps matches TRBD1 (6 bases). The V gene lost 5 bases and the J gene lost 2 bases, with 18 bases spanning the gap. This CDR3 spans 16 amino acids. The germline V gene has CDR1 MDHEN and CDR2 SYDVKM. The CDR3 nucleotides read TGTGCCAGCAGTCCTTTACAGGGTTGGGGGCAAGAGACCCAGTACTTC. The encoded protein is CASSPLQGWGQETQYF.

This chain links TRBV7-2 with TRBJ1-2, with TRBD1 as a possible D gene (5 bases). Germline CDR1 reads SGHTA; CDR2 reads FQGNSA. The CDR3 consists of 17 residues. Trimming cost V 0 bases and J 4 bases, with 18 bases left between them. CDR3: CASSLAPPGQMGYGYTF. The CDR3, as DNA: TGTGCCAGCAGCTTAGCGCCCCCGGGGCAGATGGGCTATGGCTACACCTTC.

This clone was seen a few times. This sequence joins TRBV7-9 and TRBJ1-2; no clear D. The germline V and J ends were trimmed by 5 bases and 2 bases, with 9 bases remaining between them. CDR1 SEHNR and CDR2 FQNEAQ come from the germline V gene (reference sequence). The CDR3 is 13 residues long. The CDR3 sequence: CASSPPGNYGYTF. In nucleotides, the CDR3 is TGTGCCAGCAGCCCTCCAGGCAACTATGGCTACACCTTC.

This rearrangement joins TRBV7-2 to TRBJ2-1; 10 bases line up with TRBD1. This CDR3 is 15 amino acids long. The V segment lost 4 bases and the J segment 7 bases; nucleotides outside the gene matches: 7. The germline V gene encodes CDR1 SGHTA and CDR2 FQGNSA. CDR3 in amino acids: CASSSGQGFGNEQFF. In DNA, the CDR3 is TGTGCCAGCAGCTCGGGACAGGGGTTTGGTAATGAGCAGTTCTTC.

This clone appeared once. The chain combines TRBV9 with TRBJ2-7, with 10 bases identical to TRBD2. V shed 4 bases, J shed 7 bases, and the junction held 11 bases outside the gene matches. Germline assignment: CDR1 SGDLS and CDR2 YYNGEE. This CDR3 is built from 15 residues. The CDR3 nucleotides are TGTGCCAGCAGCCCAGGACTAGCGGATGATGGGGAGCAGTACTTC. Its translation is CASSPGLADDGEQYF.

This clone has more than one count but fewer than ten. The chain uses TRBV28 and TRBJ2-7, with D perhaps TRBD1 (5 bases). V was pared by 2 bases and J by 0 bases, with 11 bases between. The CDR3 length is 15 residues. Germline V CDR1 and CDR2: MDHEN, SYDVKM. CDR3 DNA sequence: TGTGCCAGCAGTTTAACCGACAGATACTCCTACGAGCAGTACTTC. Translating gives CASSLTDRYSYEQYF.

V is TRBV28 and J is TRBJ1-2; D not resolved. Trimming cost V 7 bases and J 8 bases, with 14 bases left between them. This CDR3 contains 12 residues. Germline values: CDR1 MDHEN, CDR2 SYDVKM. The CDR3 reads CASKDGLGGYTF. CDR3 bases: TGTGCCAGCAAGGACGGGCTGGGAGGCTACACCTTC.

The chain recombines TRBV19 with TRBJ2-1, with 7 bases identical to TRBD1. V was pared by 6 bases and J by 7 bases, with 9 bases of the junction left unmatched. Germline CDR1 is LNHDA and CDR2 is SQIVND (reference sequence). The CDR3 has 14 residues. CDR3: CASSSRQGSNEQFF. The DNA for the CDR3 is TGTGCCAGTAGCTCTCGACAGGGATCAAATGAGCAGTTCTTC. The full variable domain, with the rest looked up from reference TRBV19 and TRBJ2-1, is DGGITQSPKYLFRKEGQNVTLSCEQNLNHDAMYWYRQDPGQGLRLIYYSQIVNDFQKGDIAEGYSVSREKKESFPLTVTSAQKNPTAFYLCASSSRQGSNEQFFGPGTRLTVL.

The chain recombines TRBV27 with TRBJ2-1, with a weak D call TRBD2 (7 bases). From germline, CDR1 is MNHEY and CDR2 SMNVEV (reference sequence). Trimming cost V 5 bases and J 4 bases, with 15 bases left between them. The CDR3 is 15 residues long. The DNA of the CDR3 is TGTGCCAGCAGTCCCGCGGGGGCAAGTTACAATGAGCAGTTCTTC. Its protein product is CASSPAGASYNEQFF.

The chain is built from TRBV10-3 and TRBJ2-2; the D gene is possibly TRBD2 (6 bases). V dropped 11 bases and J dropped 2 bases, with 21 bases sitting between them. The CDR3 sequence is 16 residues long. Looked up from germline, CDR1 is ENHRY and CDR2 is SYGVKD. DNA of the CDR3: TGTGCCTGCAATTCGGGAGACCCTTATAACACCGGGGAGCTGTTTTTT. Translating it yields CACNSGDPYNTGELFF.